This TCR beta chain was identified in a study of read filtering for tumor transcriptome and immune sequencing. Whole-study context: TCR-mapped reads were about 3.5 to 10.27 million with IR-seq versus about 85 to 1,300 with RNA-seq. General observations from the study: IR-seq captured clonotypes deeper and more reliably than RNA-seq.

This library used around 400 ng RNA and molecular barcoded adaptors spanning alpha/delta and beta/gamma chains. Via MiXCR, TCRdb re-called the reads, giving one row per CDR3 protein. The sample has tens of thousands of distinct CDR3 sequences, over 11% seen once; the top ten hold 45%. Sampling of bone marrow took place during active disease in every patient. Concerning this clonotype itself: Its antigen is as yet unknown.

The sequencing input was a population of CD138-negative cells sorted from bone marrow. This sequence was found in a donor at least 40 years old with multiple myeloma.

The CDR3 bases are TGTGCCAGCCTCGATGAGACCCAGTACTTC. Protein sequence: CASLDETQYF. The chain has TRBV28 and TRBJ2-5; D unclear. The germline V gene has CDR1 MDHEN and CDR2 SYDVKM. There are 10 residues in the CDR3. Between the trimmed V and J ends, which lost 8 bases and 5 bases, there was a span of 6 bases.